Listed below are T cell receptor beta chains from one sample, sequenced in a study of neoadjuvant anti-PD-1 for oral cavity cancer. Clones were sequenced by immunoSEQ multiplex PCR, and TCRdb holds only the in-frame ones, with some missing. This table holds about 9,800 clones, over 60% found once. Sequences were derived from PBMCs, sampled after nivolumab (anti-PD-1) treatment. The receptors were sampled from a person between 40 and 80 years old with oral cavity squamous cell carcinoma. Each CDR3 is given with its conserved first and last residue. The D gene is left open where the match is weak. The size of a clone is reported for some rows only, either as once, few or many, or as a class for expanded clones.

v_call	d_call	clone_size	j_call	cdr3_nt	cdr3_aa
TRBV4-1	-	-	TRBJ1-5	TGCGCCAGCAGCCAAGAACAGGGTGATCAGCCCCAGCATTTT	CASSQEQGDQPQHF
TRBV9	-	-	TRBJ1-1	TGTGCCAGCAGCGCGGGCGACTGGATGAACACTGAAGCTTTCTTT	CASSAGDWMNTEAFF
TRBV28	TRBD1	-	TRBJ2-7	TGTGCCAGCAGTTTGTCCGGGACAGGGCCCTACGAGCAGTACTTC	CASSLSGTGPYEQYF
TRBV19	-	-	TRBJ2-5	TGTGCCAGTATGAGGGGAGAGACCCAGTACTTC	CASMRGETQYF
TRBV19	-	few	TRBJ1-5	TGTGCCAGTAGTCTCGGAGTCCAGCCCCAGCATTTT	CASSLGVQPQHF
TRBV18	-	-	TRBJ2-6	TGTGCCAGCTCACCATGGGACTCTGGGGCCAACGTCCTGACTTTC	CASSPWDSGANVLTF
TRBV9	TRBD2	few	TRBJ2-7	TGTGCCAGCAGCGTAGGGCTAGCGGGAGAGGACGAGCAGTACTTC	CASSVGLAGEDEQYF
TRBV4-2	TRBD1	-	TRBJ1-2	TGTGCCAGCAGCCAAGATCAGGGGGGTAGAATTAATGGCTACACCTTC	CASSQDQGGRINGYTF
TRBV7-9	TRBD2	-	TRBJ2-5	TGTGCCAGCAGCCCATACGGACTAGCGGGAGGGAGTGCCCAAGAGACCCAGTACTTC	CASSPYGLAGGSAQETQYF
TRBV5-1	TRBD1	-	TRBJ1-1	TGCGCCAGCAGCTTGGAGACAGGGGTCACTGAAGCTTTCTTT	CASSLETGVTEAFF
TRBV28	TRBD2	few	TRBJ2-2	TGTGCCAGCAGTCCCGGACTAGCCGACACCGGGGAGCTGTTTTTT	CASSPGLADTGELFF
TRBV19	-	-	TRBJ2-7	TGTGCCAGTAGTATCGGACGGGAAGACTCCTACGAGCAGTACTTC	CASSIGREDSYEQYF
TRBV7-8	TRBD2	once	TRBJ2-7	TGTGCCAGCAGCGACGCGGGAGGGGCGCGATACGAGCAGTACTTC	CASSDAGGARYEQYF
TRBV9	TRBD2	-	TRBJ2-3	TGTGCCAGCAGCGGGGGTAGCGGGGTCAGCACAGATACGCAGTATTTT	CASSGGSGVSTDTQYF
TRBV10-1	-	-	TRBJ1-1	TGCGCCAGCAGTGAGACAGCCTCGAACACTGAAGCTTTCTTT	CASSETASNTEAFF
TRBV19	-	-	TRBJ1-1	TGTGCCAGCTATAAAATAGGGACCGTGAACACTGAAGCTTTCTTT	CASYKIGTVNTEAFF
TRBV5-1	-	-	TRBJ1-1	TGCGCCAGCAGCTTGGCAGGGTCTCGGAACACTGAAGCTTTCTTT	CASSLAGSRNTEAFF
TRBV5-5	-	-	TRBJ1-3	TGTGCCAGCAGCTTGGATTGGGGGCTTAGGTCTGGAAACACCATATATTTT	CASSLDWGLRSGNTIYF
TRBV2	-	-	TRBJ1-2	TGTGCCAGCAGTGAATACGGGACATTCGATTCAGCCACCTTC	CASSEYGTFDSATF
TRBV18	-	-	TRBJ2-7	TGTGCCAGCTCACCATCAGGGGCCGAGCAGTACTTC	CASSPSGAEQYF
TRBV19	-	-	TRBJ2-7	TGTGCCAGTAGTATAGGGGGTAGCTACGAGCAGTACTTC	CASSIGGSYEQYF
TRBV7-2	-	-	TRBJ1-4	TGTGCCAGCAGCTCCCGGGACGTCACTAATGAAAAACTGTTTTTT	CASSSRDVTNEKLFF
TRBV7-9	-	few	TRBJ2-7	TGTGCCAGCGGTCAGCAACACTACGAGCAGTACTTC	CASGQQHYEQYF
TRBV6-1	-	once	TRBJ2-7	TGTGCCAGCAGTGAAGGGGATTCTTTAGCGGTCCTCTCCTACGAGCAGTACTTC	CASSEGDSLAVLSYEQYF
TRBV5-1	-	-	TRBJ1-2	TGCGCCAGCAGCTTCCACACGGGTGGCTACACCTTC	CASSFHTGGYTF
TRBV9	TRBD1	-	TRBJ2-1	TGTGCCAGCAGGGCCGGGACAGGGAAGGAGCAGTTCTTC	CASRAGTGKEQFF
TRBV5-1	TRBD2	few	TRBJ2-7	TGCGCCAGCAGCTTTCGGTCTAGCGGGACCCACGAGCAGTACTTC	CASSFRSSGTHEQYF
TRBV28	-	-	TRBJ1-2	TGTGCCAGCAGTTTGGGGAGGGCGGAAGGCTACACCTTC	CASSLGRAEGYTF
TRBV7-2	TRBD2	once	TRBJ2-1	TGTGCCAGCAGTAGAGGGACTACCGGAAATGAGCAGTTCTTC	CASSRGTTGNEQFF
TRBV2	-	-	TRBJ1-1	TGTGCCAGCAACCCAGGGGCATGGGGCACTGAAGCTTTCTTT	CASNPGAWGTEAFF
TRBV28	-	-	TRBJ1-1	TGTGCCAGCAGTTTGGGGCAGGGTCCAGCTTTCTTT	CASSLGQGPAFF
TRBV2	-	few	TRBJ2-1	TGTGCCAGCTCGGTCCCTCCCCCAGTGACAAAGCAGTTCTTC	CASSVPPPVTKQFF
TRBV7-9	-	few	TRBJ1-3	TGTGCCAGCAGCGACACGGGGCGCTCTGGAAACACCATATATTTT	CASSDTGRSGNTIYF
TRBV7-9	-	-	TRBJ1-5	TGTGCCAGCAGCTTAGGTCAGCCCCAGCATTTT	CASSLGQPQHF
TRBV11-1	TRBD2	-	TRBJ2-5	TGTGCCAGCAGCTCCGGGACTAGCGGGGCCCTCTACGACCAAGAGACCCAGTACTTC	CASSSGTSGALYDQETQYF
TRBV7-9	-	-	TRBJ2-1	TGTGCCAGCAGCTCTGTTACAGACTACAATGAGCAGTTCTTC	CASSSVTDYNEQFF
TRBV19	-	-	TRBJ2-7	TGTGCCAGTAGAAGGGCAGCCAATACCTACGAGCAGTACTTC	CASRRAANTYEQYF
TRBV6-5	-	few	TRBJ2-1	TGTGCCAGCAGTTACCAGCATCCGTACAATGAGCAGTTCTTC	CASSYQHPYNEQFF
TRBV4-2	-	few	TRBJ1-1	TGTGCCAGCAGCCAAGAATGGGGGAAGACTGAAGCTTTCTTT	CASSQEWGKTEAFF
TRBV10-1	-	few	TRBJ1-2	TGCGCCAGCAGTGAGTCGTACAGTTATGGCTACACCTTC	CASSESYSYGYTF
TRBV29-1	-	few	TRBJ1-1	TGCAGCGTGGGGGGTAGCGGCACTGAAGCTTTCTTT	CSVGGSGTEAFF
TRBV7-2	-	-	TRBJ2-3	TGTGCCAGCAGCTTAGATTCCACTAGCTCAGATACGCAGTATTTT	CASSLDSTSSDTQYF
TRBV5-5	-	-	TRBJ1-4	TGTGCCAGCAGCCCGTCCCTTACTATAGGGGTCGGTGAAAAACTGTTTTTT	CASSPSLTIGVGEKLFF
TRBV19	TRBD1	-	TRBJ1-1	TGTGCCAGTAGTTGGCAGGGGGAGGACACTGAAGCTTTCTTT	CASSWQGEDTEAFF
TRBV5-1	-	-	TRBJ1-1	TGCGCCAGCAGCTTGGACTCTTTCGGCACTGAAGCTTTCTTT	CASSLDSFGTEAFF